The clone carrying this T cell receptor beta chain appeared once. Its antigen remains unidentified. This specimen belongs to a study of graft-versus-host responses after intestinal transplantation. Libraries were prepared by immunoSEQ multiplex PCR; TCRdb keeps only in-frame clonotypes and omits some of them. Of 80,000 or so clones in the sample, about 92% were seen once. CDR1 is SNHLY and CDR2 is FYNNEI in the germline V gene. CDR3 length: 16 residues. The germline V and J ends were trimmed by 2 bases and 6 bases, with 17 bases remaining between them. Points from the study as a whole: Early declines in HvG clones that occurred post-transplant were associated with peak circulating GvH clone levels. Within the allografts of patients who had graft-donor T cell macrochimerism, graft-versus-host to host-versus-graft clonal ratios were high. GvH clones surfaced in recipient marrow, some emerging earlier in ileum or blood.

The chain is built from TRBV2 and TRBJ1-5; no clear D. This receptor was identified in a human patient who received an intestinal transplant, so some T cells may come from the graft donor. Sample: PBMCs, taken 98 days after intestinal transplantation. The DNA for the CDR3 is TGTGCCAGCAGTGAAATAACTAACTTTTGGTGTCAGCCCCAGCATTTT. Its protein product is CASSEITNFWCQPQHF.